The 14 T cell receptor beta chains below all came from one sample that was sequenced in a study of blood T cell repertoires in COVID-19. Clones were read by immunoSEQ multiplex PCR, and TCRdb kept only the in-frame ones, dropping some. The sample records roughly 220,000 clones, approximately 80% being singletons. The sequenced sample consisted of peripheral blood. The receptors come from a man in his thirties or forties with active or convalescent COVID-19.

The chain is built from TRBV27 and TRBJ1-5; D perhaps matches TRBD1 (6 bases). V was cut by 4 bases and J by 8 bases, with 15 bases left in between. Germline assignment: CDR1 MNHEY and CDR2 SMNVEV (reference sequence). The CDR3 has 14 amino acids. Here the CDR3 reads CASSSQGPGEPQHF. The CDR3 nucleotides are TGTGCCAGCAGTTCACAGGGTCCCGGGGAGCCCCAGCATTTT.

This clone was seen ten or more times. The V gene is TRBV11-1, the J gene TRBJ1-1; 10 nucleotides match TRBD1. The CDR3 covers 14 residues. J gave up 7 bases and V 3 bases, and 5 bases lay outside the gene matches. Germline assignment: CDR1 SGHAT and CDR2 FQDESV (reference sequence). CDR3 sequence: CASSFATGGFEAFF. In DNA, the CDR3 is TGTGCCAGCAGCTTTGCGACAGGGGGCTTTGAAGCTTTCTTT. Combining the CDR3 with reference TRBV11-1 and TRBJ1-1 gives the whole variable domain EAEVAQSPRYKITEKSQAVAFWCDPISGHATLYWYRQILGQGPELLVQFQDESVVDDSQLPKDRFSAERLKGVDSTLKIQPAELGDSAMYLCASSFATGGFEAFFGQGTRLTVV.

This clone was picked up one time. V usage is TRBV19 and J usage is TRBJ2-5; 7 bases fit TRBD1. Germline CDR1 and CDR2: LNHDA and SQIVND (reference sequence). V shed 2 bases and J 1 base; nucleotides not matched to a gene: 10. This CDR3 is 17 amino acids long. The CDR3 DNA follows: TGTGCCAGTAGTATAAACTCCGGGACAGCGTTCCAAGAGACCCAGTACTTC. It encodes CASSINSGTAFQETQYF.

The chain carries TRBV5-1 and TRBJ2-7; 11 nucleotides align to TRBD2. The CDR3 runs 17 residues. Germline V lookup: CDR1 SGHRS, CDR2 YFSETQ. With V trimmed by 4 bases and J by 6 bases, 15 bases remained unmatched. CDR3 protein: CASSRQTSGTLLAEQYF. Written as DNA, the CDR3 is TGCGCCAGCAGCCGACAGACTAGCGGGACTCTACTCGCCGAGCAGTACTTC.

The chain links TRBV19 to TRBJ1-2; D remains ambiguous. The V gene's germline CDR1 is LNHDA and CDR2 SQIVND (reference sequence). V lost 4 bases, J lost 9 bases, and 12 bases lay in between. The CDR3 spans 12 residues. CDR3 protein: CASSTGATRYTF. CDR3 in DNA: TGTGCCAGTAGTACCGGAGCCACCCGCTACACCTTC.

This clone was seen a handful of times. The chain uses TRBV4-2 and TRBJ2-7; 7 bases map to TRBD1. The trim removed 4 bases at V and 5 bases at J, leaving 14 bases unmatched. The CDR3 totals 16 residues. The V gene's germline CDR1 is LGHNA and CDR2 YNFKEQ. CDR3 bases: TGTGCCAGCAGCCCGACTCGGGACAGCTACGGGAACGAGCAGTACTTC. Its translation is CASSPTRDSYGNEQYF.

This chain connects TRBV5-1 to TRBJ2-1, with D possibly TRBD2 on 5 matching bases. Trimming cost V 4 bases and J 9 bases, with 20 bases left between them. The CDR3 covers 15 residues. Germline lookup yields CDR1 SGHRS and CDR2 YFSETQ. Here the CDR3 reads CASSPGIGSSSEQFF. The CDR3 bases are TGCGCCAGCAGCCCGGGGATAGGGTCCTCGTCTGAGCAGTTCTTC.

A word on this clone: At the DNA level, this CDR3 is encoded by other sequences in the same sample as well. This chain links TRBV27 with TRBJ2-5; 11 nucleotides agree with TRBD2. Germline V lookup: CDR1 MNHEY, CDR2 SMNVEV (reference sequence). The CDR3 is made up of 16 amino acids. The ends lost 5 bases at V and 2 bases at J; junction bases unmatched: 7. The CDR3 bases are TGTGCCAGCAGTCCCTTAGCGGGGGGGCAACAAGAGACCCAGTACTTC. Protein: CASSPLAGGQQETQYF.

This clone was recorded once. The chain joins TRBV18 to TRBJ1-3; 7 nucleotides line up with TRBD1. Germline V gene data show CDR1 as KGHSH and CDR2 as LQKENI. V shed 1 base, J shed 2 bases, and the junction held 2 bases outside the gene matches. This CDR3 is built from 15 residues. The CDR3 loop is CASSPQGQTGNTIYF. The CDR3 DNA reads as TGTGCCAGCTCACCACAGGGACAGACTGGAAACACCATATATTTT.

This clone occurred once. The J gene is TRBJ2-3, the V gene TRBV3-1 (or the pseudogene TRBV3-2); D may be TRBD2 (6 bases). V lost 4 bases to trimming and J lost 6 bases, with 11 bases between them. This CDR3 has 13 residues. The germline gives CDR1 LGHDT, CDR2 YNNKEL (reference sequence). The CDR3 DNA follows: TGTGCCAGCAGCCCCCCTCGGGGGGATACGCAGTATTTT. Encoded protein: CASSPPRGDTQYF.

The rearrangement joins TRBV4-2 to TRBJ1-1, with 12 bases that match TRBD1. Germline-derived CDR1 and CDR2 are LGHNA and YNFKEQ. V lost 0 bases and J lost 6; bases outside the gene matches: 11. This CDR3 is 18 amino acids long. The CDR3 protein is CASSQEGTGGAGGPEAFF. The CDR3 coding sequence is TGTGCCAGCAGCCAAGAAGGGACAGGGGGCGCAGGGGGACCTGAAGCTTTCTTT.

This clone was detected only a few times. The gene calls are TRBV28 and TRBJ1-6, with TRBD1 identical over 9 bases. After removal of 8 bases from V and 0 bases from J, the junction contained 14 bases not matched to a gene. Per germline, CDR1 MDHEN and CDR2 SYDVKM. CDR3 length: 19 residues. CDR3 residues: CASATTGGRYGSYNSPLHF. The CDR3 DNA sequence: TGTGCCAGCGCCACGACAGGGGGACGGTACGGCTCCTATAATTCACCCCTCCACTTT. The full variable domain, in which reference TRBV28 and TRBJ1-6 provide the parts outside the CDR3, is DVKVTQSSRYLVKRTGEKVFLECVQDMDHENMFWYRQDPGLGLRLIYFSYDVKMKEKGDIPEGYSVSREKKERFSLILESASTNQTSMYLCASATTGGRYGSYNSPLHFGNGTRLTVT.

J is TRBJ2-3 and V is TRBV18; TRBD2 might be the D (5 bases). Per the germline V gene, CDR1 is KGHSH and CDR2 is LQKENI. V dropped 7 bases and J dropped 0 bases, with 11 bases sitting between them. The CDR3 covers 14 residues. Written as DNA, the CDR3 is TGTGCCAGCTTTGCTAGCCTGAGCACAGATACGCAGTATTTT. This encodes CASFASLSTDTQYF.

V usage is TRBV11-2 and J usage is TRBJ2-5; the match to TRBD2 covers 8 bases. With 0 bases clipped from V and 0 bases from J, the junction kept 9 bases outside the gene matches. There are 18 residues in the CDR3. CDR1 and CDR2 from the germline V gene are SGHAT and FQNNGV. CDR3 DNA: TGTGCCAGCAGCTTAGAGTCACTAAGCGGGGGATACCAAGAGACCCAGTACTTC. Translated: CASSLESLSGGYQETQYF.